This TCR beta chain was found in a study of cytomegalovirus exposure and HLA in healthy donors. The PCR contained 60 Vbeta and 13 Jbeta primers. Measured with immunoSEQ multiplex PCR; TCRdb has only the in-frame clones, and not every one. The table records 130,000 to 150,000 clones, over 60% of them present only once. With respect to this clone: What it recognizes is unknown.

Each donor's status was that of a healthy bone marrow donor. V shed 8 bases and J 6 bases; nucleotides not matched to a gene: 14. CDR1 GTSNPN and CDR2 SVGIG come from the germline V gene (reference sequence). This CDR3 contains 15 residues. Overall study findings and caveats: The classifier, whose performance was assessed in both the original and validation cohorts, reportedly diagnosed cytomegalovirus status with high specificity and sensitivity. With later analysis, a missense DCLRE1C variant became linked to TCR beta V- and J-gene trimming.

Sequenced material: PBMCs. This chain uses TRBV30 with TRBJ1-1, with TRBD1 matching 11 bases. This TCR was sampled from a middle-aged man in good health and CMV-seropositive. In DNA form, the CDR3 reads TGTGCCGGCGCATCCGGACAGGGGGCTTGGGCTGAAGCTTTCTTT. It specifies CAGASGQGAWAEAFF.